The 5 T cell receptor beta chains listed next were all sequenced from one sample in a study of cytomegalovirus exposure and HLA in healthy donors. The PCR employed 60 Vbeta primers together with 13 Jbeta primers. The assay was immunoSEQ multiplex PCR, and TCRdb's table has in-frame clones only and misses some. This sample carries roughly 130,000 clones, approximately 66% of them seen once, and the ten largest clones take about 8.3%. The sample comprised PBMCs. The receptors originated from a woman aged 40 to 50 in good health and CMV-seropositive.

In its sample, this clone was seen a few times. The rearrangement uses TRBV15 and TRBJ2-1; TRBD1 agrees at 9 bases. This CDR3 comprises 12 residues. The germline gives CDR1 LNHNV, CDR2 YYDKDF (reference sequence). The trim removed 3 bases at V and 15 bases at J, leaving 6 bases unmatched. The CDR3 region has the DNA TGTGCCACCAGCAGTTCCGGGACAGGGTTGTTCTTC. Translation gives CATSSSGTGLFF. The full variable domain, its missing parts supplied by reference TRBV15 and TRBJ2-1, is DAMVIQNPRYQVTQFGKPVTLSCSQTLNHNVMYWYQQKSSQAPKLLFHYYDKDFNNEADTPDNFQSRRPNTSFCFLDIRSPGLGDTAMYLCATSSSGTGLFFGPGTRLTVL.

This chain links TRBV5-6 with TRBJ2-7, with 8 bases matching TRBD1. CDR1 is SGHDT and CDR2 is YYEEEE in the germline V gene. There are 14 residues in the CDR3. Trimming at V came to 0 bases and at J to 9 bases, leaving 8 bases not matched to a gene. The DNA of the CDR3 is TGTGCCAGCAGCTTGGATGGGACAGGCCGCGCGCAGTACTTC. It yields the protein CASSLDGTGRAQYF.

The chain couples TRBV9 to TRBJ2-5, with 10 bases identical to TRBD2. Germline V gives CDR1 SGDLS, CDR2 YYNGEE. The CDR3 has 16 amino acids. V shed 0 bases and J 5 bases; nucleotides not matched to a gene: 7. The DNA for the CDR3 is TGTGCCAGCAGCGTAGCAGCGGGAGGGCTGGGGGAGACCCAGTACTTC. This codes for CASSVAAGGLGETQYF.

In this sample, this clone turned up a few times. The V gene is TRBV11-3, the J gene TRBJ1-2; the D gene is possibly TRBD1 (6 bases). Per the germline V gene, CDR1 is SGHNT and CDR2 is YENEEA. V lost 3 bases to trimming and J lost 4 bases, with 18 bases between them. The CDR3 sequence is 16 residues long. The CDR3 DNA follows: TGTGCCAGCAGCTTCAGGGGTGCGAACCTGCTCTATGGCTACACCTTC. It codes for CASSFRGANLLYGYTF.

The V gene is TRBV4-2, the J gene TRBJ1-2; D possibly corresponds to TRBD1 (5 bases). The CDR3 loop spans 15 amino acids. Germline loops: CDR1 LGHNA, CDR2 YNFKEQ. V lost 1 base and J 4 bases, leaving 13 bases between the germline ends. CDR3 residues: CASSQGASGSYGYTF. The CDR3 region has the DNA TGTGCCAGCAGCCAAGGGGCGTCAGGGTCCTATGGCTACACCTTC.